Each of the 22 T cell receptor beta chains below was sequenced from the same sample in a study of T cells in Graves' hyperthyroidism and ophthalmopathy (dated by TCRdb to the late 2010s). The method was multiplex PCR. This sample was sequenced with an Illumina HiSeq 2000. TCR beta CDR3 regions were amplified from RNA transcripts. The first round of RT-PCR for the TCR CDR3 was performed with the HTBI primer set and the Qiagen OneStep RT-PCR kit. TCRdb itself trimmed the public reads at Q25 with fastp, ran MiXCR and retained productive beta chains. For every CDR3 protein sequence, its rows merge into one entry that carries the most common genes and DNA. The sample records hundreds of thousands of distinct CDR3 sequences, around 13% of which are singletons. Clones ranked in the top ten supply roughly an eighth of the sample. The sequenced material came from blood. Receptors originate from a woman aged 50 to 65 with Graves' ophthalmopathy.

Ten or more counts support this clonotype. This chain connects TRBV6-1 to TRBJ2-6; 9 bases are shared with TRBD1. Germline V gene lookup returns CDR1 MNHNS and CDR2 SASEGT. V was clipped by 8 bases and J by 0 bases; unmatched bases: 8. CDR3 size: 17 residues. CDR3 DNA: TGTGCCAGCTTGGAGACAGGGGGACTCTCTGGGGCCAACGTCCTGACTTTC. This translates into CASLETGGLSGANVLTF.

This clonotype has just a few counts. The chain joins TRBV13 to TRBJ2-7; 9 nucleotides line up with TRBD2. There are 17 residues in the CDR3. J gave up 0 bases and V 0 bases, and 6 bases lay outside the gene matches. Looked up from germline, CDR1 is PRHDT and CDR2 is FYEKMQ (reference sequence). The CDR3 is CASSLGTSGKISYEQYF. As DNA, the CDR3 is TGTGCCAGCAGCTTAGGGACTAGCGGAAAAATCTCCTACGAGCAGTACTTC. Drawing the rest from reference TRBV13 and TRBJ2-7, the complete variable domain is AAGVIQSPRHLIKEKRETATLKCYPIPRHDTVYWYQQGPGQDPQFLISFYEKMQSDKGSIPDRFSAQQFSDYHSELNMSSLELGDSALYFCASSLGTSGKISYEQYFGPGTRLTVT.

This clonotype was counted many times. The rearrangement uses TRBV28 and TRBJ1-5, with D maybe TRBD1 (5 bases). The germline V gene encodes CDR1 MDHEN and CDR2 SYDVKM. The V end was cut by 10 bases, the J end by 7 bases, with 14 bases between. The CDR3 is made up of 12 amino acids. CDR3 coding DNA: TGTGCCATCGGGGCAGGGCTGCAGCCCCAGCATTTT. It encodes CAIGAGLQPQHF.

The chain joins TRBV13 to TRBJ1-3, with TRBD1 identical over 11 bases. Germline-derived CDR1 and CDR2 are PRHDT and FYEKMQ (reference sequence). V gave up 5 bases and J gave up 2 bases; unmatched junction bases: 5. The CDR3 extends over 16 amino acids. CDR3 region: CASSTRTGGTGNTIYF. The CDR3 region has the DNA TGTGCCAGCAGCACCCGGACAGGGGGCACTGGAAACACCATATATTTT.

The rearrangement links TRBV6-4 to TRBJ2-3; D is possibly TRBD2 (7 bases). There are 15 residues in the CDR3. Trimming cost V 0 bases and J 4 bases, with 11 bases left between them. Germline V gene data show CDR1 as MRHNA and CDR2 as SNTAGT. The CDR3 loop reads CASSDSGGPADTQYF. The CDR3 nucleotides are TGTGCCAGCAGTGACTCCGGGGGGCCGGCAGATACGCAGTATTTT.

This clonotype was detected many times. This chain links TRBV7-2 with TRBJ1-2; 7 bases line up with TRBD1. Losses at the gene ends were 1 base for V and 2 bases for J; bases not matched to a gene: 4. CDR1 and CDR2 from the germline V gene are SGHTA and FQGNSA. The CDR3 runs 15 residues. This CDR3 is CASSLGKGQNYGYTF. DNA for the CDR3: TGTGCCAGCAGCTTAGGAAAGGGACAGAACTATGGCTACACCTTC.

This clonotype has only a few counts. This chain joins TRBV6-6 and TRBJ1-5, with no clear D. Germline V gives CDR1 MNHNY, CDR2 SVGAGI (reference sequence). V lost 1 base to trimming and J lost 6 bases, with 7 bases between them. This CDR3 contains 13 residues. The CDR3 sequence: CASSYWAGQPQHF. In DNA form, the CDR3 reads TGTGCCAGCAGTTACTGGGCCGGTCAGCCCCAGCATTTT.

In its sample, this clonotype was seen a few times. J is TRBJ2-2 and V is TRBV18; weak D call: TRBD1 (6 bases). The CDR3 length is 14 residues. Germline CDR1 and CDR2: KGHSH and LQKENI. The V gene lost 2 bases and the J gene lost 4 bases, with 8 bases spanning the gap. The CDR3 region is CASSPKGVTGELFF. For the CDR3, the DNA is TGTGCCAGCTCACCAAAGGGGGTCACCGGGGAGCTGTTTTTT.

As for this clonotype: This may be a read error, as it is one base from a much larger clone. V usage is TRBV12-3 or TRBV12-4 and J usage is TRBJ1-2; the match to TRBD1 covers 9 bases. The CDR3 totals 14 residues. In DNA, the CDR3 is TGTGCCGGCAGTACCGGGACAGGGATCGGTGGCTACACCTTC. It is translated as CAGSTGTGIGGYTF.

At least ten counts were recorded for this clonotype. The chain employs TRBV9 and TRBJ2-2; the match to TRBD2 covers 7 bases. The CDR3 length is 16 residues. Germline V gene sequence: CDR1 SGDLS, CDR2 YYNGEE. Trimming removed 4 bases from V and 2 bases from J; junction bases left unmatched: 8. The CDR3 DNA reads TGTGCCAGCAGCACCCGACTAGCAGCCAACACCGGGGAGCTGTTTTTT. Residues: CASSTRLAANTGELFF.

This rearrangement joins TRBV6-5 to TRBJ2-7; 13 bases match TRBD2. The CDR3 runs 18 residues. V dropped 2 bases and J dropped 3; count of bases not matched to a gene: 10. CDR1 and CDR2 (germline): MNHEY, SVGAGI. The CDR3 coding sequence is TGTGCCAGCAGTTACCGGGGGACTAGCGGGATCCGGAACTACGAGCAGTACTTC. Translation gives CASSYRGTSGIRNYEQYF.

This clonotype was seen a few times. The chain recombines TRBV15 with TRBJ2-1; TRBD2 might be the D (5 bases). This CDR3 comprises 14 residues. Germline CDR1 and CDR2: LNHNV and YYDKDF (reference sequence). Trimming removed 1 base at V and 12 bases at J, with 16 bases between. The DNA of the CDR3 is TGTGCCACCAGCAGAGGCGGCGTCGGGGTGGGGCAGTTCTTC. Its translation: CATSRGGVGVGQFF. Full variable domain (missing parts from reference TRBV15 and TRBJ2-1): DAMVIQNPRYQVTQFGKPVTLSCSQTLNHNVMYWYQQKSSQAPKLLFHYYDKDFNNEADTPDNFQSRRPNTSFCFLDIRSPGLGDTAMYLCATSRGGVGVGQFFGPGTRLTVL.

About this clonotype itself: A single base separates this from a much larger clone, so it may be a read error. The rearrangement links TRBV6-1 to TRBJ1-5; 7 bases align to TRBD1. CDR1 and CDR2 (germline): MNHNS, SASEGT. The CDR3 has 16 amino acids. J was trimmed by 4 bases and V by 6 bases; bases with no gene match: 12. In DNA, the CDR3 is TGTGCCAGCAGATCGTCGGCAGGGGGTTTGAATCAGCCCCAGCATTTT. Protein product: CASRSSAGGLNQPQHF.

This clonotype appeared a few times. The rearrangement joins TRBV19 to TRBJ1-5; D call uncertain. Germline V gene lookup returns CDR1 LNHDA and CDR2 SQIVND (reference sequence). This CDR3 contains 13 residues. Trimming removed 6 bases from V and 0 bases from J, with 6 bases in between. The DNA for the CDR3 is TGTGCCAGTAGAAAGAGTAGCAATCAGCCCCAGCATTTT. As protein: CASRKSSNQPQHF.

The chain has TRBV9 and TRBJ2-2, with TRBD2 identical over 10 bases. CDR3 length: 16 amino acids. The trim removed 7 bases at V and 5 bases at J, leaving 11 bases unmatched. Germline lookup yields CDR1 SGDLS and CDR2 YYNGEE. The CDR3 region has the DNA TGTGCCAGCCAGAGCCCGGGACTAGCGTCAACCGGGGAGCTGTTTTTT. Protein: CASQSPGLASTGELFF. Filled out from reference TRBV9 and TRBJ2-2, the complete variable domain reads DSGVTQTPKHLITATGQRVTLRCSPRSGDLSVYWYQQSLDQGLQFLIQYYNGEERAKGNILERFSAQQFPDLHSELNLSSLELGDSALYFCASQSPGLASTGELFFGEGSRLTVL.

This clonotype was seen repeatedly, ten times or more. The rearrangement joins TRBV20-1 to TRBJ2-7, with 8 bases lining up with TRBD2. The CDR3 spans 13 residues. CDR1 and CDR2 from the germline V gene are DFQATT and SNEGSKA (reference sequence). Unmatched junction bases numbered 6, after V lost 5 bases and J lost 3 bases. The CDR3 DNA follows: TGCAGTGCTGTACGGGAGGGCCGCTACGAGCAGTACTTC. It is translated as CSAVREGRYEQYF.

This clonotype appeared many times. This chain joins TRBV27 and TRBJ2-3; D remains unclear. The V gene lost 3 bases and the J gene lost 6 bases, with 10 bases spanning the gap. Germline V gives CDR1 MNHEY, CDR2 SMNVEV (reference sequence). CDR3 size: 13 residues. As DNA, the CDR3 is TGTGCCAGCAGTTTTTTTAAAAAGGATACGCAGTATTTT. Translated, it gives CASSFFKKDTQYF.

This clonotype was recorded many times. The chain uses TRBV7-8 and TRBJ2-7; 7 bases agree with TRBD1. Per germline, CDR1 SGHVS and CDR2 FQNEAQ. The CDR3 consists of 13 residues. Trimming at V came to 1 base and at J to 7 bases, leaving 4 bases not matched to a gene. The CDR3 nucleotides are TGTGCCAGCAGCTTAGATCCAGGGGGAGAGCAGTACTTC. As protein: CASSLDPGGEQYF. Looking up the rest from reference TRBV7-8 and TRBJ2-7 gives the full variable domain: GAGVSQSPRYKVAKRGQDVALRCDPISGHVSLFWYQQALGQGPEFLTYFQNEAQLDKSGLPSDRFFAERPEGSVSTLKIQRTQQEDSAVYLCASSLDPGGEQYFGPGTRLTVT.

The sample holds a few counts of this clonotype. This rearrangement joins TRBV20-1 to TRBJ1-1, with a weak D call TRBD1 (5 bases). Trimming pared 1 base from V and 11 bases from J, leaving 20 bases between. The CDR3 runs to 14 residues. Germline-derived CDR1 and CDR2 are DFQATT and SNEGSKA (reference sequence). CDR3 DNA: TGCAGTGCTAGAGTCCAGGGTCTCGGGTACGGTGCTTTCTTT. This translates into CSARVQGLGYGAFF.

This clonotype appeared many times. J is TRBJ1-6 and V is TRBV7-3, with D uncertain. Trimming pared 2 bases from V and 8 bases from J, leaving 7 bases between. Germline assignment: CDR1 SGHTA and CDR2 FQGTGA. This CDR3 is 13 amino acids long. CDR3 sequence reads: CASSLSRDSPLHF. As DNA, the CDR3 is TGTGCCAGCAGCTTATCACGGGATTCACCCCTCCACTTT.

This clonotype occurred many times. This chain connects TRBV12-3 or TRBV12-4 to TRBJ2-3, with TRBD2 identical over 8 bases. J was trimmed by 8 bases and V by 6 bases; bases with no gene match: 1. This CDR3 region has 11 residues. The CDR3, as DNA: TGTGCCAGCAGACGGGAGGGTACGCAGTATTTT. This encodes CASRREGTQYF.

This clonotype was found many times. This chain's CDR3 is CASRGIGEETQYF. The CDR3 DNA is TGTGCCAGCAGAGGGATTGGGGAAGAGACCCAGTACTTC. J is TRBJ2-5 and V is TRBV7-9; D gene unclear. The CDR3 is made up of 13 amino acids. V was pared by 6 bases and J by 3 bases, with 11 bases between. Germline lookup yields CDR1 SEHNR and CDR2 FQNEAQ (reference sequence).